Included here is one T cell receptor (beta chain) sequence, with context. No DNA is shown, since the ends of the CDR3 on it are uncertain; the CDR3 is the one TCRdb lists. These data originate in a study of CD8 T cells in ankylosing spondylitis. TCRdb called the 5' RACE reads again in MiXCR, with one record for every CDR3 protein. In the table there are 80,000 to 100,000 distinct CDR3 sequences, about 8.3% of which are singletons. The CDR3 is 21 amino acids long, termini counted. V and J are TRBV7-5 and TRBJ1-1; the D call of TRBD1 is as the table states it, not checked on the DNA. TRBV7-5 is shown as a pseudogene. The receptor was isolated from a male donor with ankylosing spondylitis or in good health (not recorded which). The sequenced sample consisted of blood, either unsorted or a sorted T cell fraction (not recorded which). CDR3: CTSVPRRTEGQGKHMNTEAFF.